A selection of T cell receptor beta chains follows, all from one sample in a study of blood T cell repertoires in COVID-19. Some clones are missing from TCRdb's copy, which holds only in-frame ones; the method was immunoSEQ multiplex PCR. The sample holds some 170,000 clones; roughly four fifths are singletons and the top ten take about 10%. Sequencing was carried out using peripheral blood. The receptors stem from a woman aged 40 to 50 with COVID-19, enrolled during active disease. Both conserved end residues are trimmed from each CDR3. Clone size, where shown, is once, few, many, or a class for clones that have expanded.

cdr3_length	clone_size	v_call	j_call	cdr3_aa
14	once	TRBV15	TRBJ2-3	ATSPQGEATTDTQY
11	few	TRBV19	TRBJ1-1	ASNRWGGTEAF
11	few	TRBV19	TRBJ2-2	ASSTGVGGELF
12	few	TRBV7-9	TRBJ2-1	ASSFLLGVGEQF
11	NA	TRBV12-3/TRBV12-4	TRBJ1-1	ASSVTRDTEAF
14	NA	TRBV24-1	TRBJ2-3	ATSDFSQGFTDTQY
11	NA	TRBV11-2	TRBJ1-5	ASSSSLDQPQH
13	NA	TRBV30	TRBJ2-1	AWSVLASSYNEQF
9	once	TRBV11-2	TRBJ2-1	ASSWGVEQF
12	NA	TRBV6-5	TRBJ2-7	ASRTSDTTYEQY
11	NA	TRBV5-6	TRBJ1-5	ASSLQGQEPQH
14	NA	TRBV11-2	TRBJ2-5	ASSSTSGRNSETQY
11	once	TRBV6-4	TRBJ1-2	ASSDSGFGGYT
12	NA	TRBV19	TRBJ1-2	ASSTGQGAGGYT
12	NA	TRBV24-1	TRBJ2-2	ATSALTTAGELF
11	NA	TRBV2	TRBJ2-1	ASRISGGGEQF
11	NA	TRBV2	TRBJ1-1	ASQTGFYTEAF
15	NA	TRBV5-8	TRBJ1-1	ASSLARTGLANTEAF
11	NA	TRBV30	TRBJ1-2	AWVDLRHYGYT
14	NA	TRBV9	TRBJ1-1	ASSRGSPVVSTEAF
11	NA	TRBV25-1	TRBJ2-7	ASSEYNAYEQY
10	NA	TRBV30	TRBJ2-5	AWSNGLETQY
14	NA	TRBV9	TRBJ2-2	ASSPGTGPGAGELF
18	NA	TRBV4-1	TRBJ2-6	ASSQALTSGRGAGANVLT
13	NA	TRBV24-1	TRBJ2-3	ATSDVGVGTDTQY
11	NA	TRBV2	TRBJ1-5	ASSGRSNQPQH
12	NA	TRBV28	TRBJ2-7	ASGHRGRPQEQY
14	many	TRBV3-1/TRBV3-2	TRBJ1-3	ASSPGRSGAGNTIY
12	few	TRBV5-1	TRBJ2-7	ASSLVQGAYEQY
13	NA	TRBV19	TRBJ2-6	ASSMEGSGANVLT
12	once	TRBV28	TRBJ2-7	ASTPGDSFYEQY
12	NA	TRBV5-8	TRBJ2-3	ASSLSGWGGAQY
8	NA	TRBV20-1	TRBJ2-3	SATLDTQY
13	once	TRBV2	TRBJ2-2	ASSQRKRNTGELF
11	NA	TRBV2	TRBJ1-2	ASSPRTEPGYT
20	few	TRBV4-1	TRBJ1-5	ASSQLPDKVPRGSSSNQPQH
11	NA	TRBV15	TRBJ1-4	ATSRSLEEKLF
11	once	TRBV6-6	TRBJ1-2	ASTGGLKSGYT
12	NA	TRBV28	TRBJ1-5	ASSLGQMNQPQH
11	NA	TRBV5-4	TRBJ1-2	ASSFDTHYGYT
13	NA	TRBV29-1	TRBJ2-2	SVEAGQGGLGELF
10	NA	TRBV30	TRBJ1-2	AGRDRVYGYT
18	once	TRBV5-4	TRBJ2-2	ASSPGTGGLAGAATGELF
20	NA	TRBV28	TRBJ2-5	ASSSRLGGGGREGLSQETQY
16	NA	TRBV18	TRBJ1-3	ASSPQARAGGASDTIY
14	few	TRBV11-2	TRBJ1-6	ASSLVSWAPRSPLH
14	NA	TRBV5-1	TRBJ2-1	ASSLLAGASYNEQF
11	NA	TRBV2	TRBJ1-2	ASCTGRGGGYT